The 10 T cell receptor beta chains below come from one sample, sequenced in a study of cytomegalovirus exposure and HLA in healthy donors (dated by TCRdb to the late 2010s). The library relied on the immunoSEQ multiplex PCR assay. A mixture of 60 forward primers for TCR Vbeta segments and 13 reverse primers for TCR Jbeta segments was used in the multiplex PCR. The immuneACCESS repertoire file appears here via TCRdb, limited to in-frame rearrangements. These files lack a portion of the clones; in checked studies, under half of the deficit traces to unresolved V genes, and the cause of the others is not known. The sample data list under 150,000 clones, and over 60% of these were observed just once. In total, the top ten clones hold 1.5% to 2% of the sample. The source material was PBMCs. The receptors here all came from a woman aged 40 to 50 in good health and CMV-seronegative.

J is TRBJ1-5 and V is TRBV5-3; D call uncertain. TRBV5-3 is filed as an ORF, its function uncertain. V lost 2 bases and J 3 bases, leaving 27 bases between the germline ends. CDR3 length: 20 amino acids. CDR3 DNA sequence: TGTGCCAGAAGCTTATTCGGTGTCCTCACCGAACGATCCAACAATCAGCCCCAGCATTTT. It encodes CARSLFGVLTERSNNQPQHF.

This clone came up a few times. This chain connects TRBV6-6 to TRBJ1-1, with D tentatively TRBD1 (5 bases). Between the trimmed V and J ends, which lost 6 bases and 0 bases, there was a span of 17 bases. This CDR3 region has 16 residues. Germline-derived CDR1 and CDR2 are MNHNY and SVGAGI (reference sequence). The DNA of the CDR3 is TGTGCCAGCAGCTCTGACAGACGTTACTTGAACACTGAAGCTTTCTTT. It encodes CASSSDRRYLNTEAFF.

The chain employs TRBV5-4 and TRBJ2-2, with D uncertain. V shed 4 bases and J shed 6 bases, with 10 bases lying between them. This CDR3 comprises 13 residues. The germline V gene encodes CDR1 SGHNT and CDR2 YYREEE (reference sequence). CDR3 in DNA: TGTGCCAGCAGCGGCCGAGAGGCCGGGGAGCTGTTTTTT. This encodes CASSGREAGELFF.

The V and J genes are TRBV11-2 and TRBJ1-4, with 10 bases that match TRBD1. Trimming at V came to 8 bases and at J to 6 bases, leaving 12 bases not matched to a gene. Germline CDR1 is SGHAT and CDR2 is FQNNGV. CDR3 length equals 16 residues. The CDR3 DNA is TGTGCCAGCGCCCCCGGGGGGGGACAGGGGTATGAAAAACTGTTTTTT. As protein: CASAPGGGQGYEKLFF.

This chain joins TRBV6-5 and TRBJ1-3, with D possibly TRBD1 on 5 matching bases. Germline CDR1 and CDR2: MNHEY and SVGAGI. The CDR3 is made up of 16 amino acids. V lost 4 bases and J 4 bases, leaving 17 bases between the germline ends. CDR3 sequence: CASSSAGGPRGNTIYF. The DNA for the CDR3 is TGTGCCAGCAGTTCCGCGGGGGGTCCCAGGGGAAACACCATATATTTT.

The chain couples TRBV6-4 to TRBJ1-2; no reliable D call. Germline CDR1 reads MRHNA; CDR2 reads SNTAGT. Trimming removed 0 bases at V and 8 bases at J, with 10 bases between. This CDR3 is 13 amino acids long. The CDR3 sequence: CASSDSLAVGYTF. Here the CDR3 DNA reads TGTGCCAGCAGTGACTCTTTGGCGGTAGGCTACACCTTC.

The chain combines TRBV7-9 with TRBJ1-2, with D perhaps matching TRBD1 (6 bases). V was trimmed by 5 bases and J by 12 bases, leaving 25 bases between them. CDR1 is SEHNR and CDR2 is FQNEAQ in the germline V gene (reference sequence). This CDR3 has 15 residues. This CDR3 is CASSPTPGTYNFDTF. The DNA for the CDR3 is TGTGCCAGCAGCCCTACCCCCGGGACATATAATTTTGACACCTTC.

This sequence joins TRBV10-3 and TRBJ1-1; D not resolved. The V end was cut by 10 bases, the J end by 6 bases, with 18 bases between. CDR3 size: 13 residues. CDR1 is ENHRY and CDR2 is SYGVKD in the germline V gene. CDR3 DNA: TGTGCCACCGGCGGTGCCACACCGCCTGAAGCTTTCTTT. It yields the protein CATGGATPPEAFF.

CDR3 sequence reads: CASSLEPPGGYEQYF. DNA of the CDR3: TGTGCCAGCAGTTTAGAGCCCCCGGGGGGCTACGAGCAGTACTTC. This sequence joins TRBV27 and TRBJ2-7, with 7 positions matching TRBD2. V shed 2 bases, J shed 3 bases, and the junction held 7 bases outside the gene matches. The length of the CDR3 is 15 residues. CDR1 is MNHEY and CDR2 is SMNVEV in the germline V gene (reference sequence).

The rearrangement links TRBV10-1 to TRBJ2-7, with TRBD1 matching 10 bases. The CDR3 sequence is 15 residues long. CDR1 and CDR2 from the germline V gene are WNHNN and SYGVQD (reference sequence). Germline trimming cut 8 bases from V and 2 bases from J; bases unmatched to any gene: 9. The DNA for the CDR3 is TGCGCCAGCGAGACAGGGGGCGGATTCCCCTACGAGCAGTACTTC. Translated: CASETGGGFPYEQYF.